Below, 16 T cell receptor beta chains from the same sample are listed, as sequenced in a study of T cell responses to AZD1222 COVID-19 vaccine. The data were produced by immunoSEQ multiplex PCR, yet TCRdb's version contains in-frame clones alone and is incomplete. The sample holds around 130,000 clones; approximately 86% are singletons and the top ten take 12%. The input for sequencing was peripheral blood, taken on day 0 of AZD1222 vaccination. Receptors originate from an adult in good health.

This chain connects TRBV4-1 to TRBJ2-2; tentative D call: TRBD2 (5 bases). The CDR3 runs to 15 residues. Germline V lookup: CDR1 MGHRA, CDR2 YSYEKL. Trimming cost V 4 bases and J 7 bases, with 16 bases left between them. Here the CDR3 DNA reads TGCGCCAGCAGCCTAGCGACCGGGCCAAACGGGGAGCTGTTTTTT. It codes for CASSLATGPNGELFF.

This sequence joins TRBV21-1 and TRBJ2-7. TRBV21-1 is a pseudogene locus. This CDR3 contains 13 residues. CDR3 region: CASSKRPIYEQYF. In DNA, the CDR3 is TGTGCCAGCAGCAAACGACCCATTTACGAGCAGTACTTC.

V and J are TRBV21-1 and TRBJ1-1; the D segment call TRBD1 is taken from the table without a DNA check. TRBV21-1 is deemed a pseudogene. The length of the CDR3 is 15 residues. Here the CDR3 reads CASSKEQGAGTEAFF. As DNA, the CDR3 is TGTGCCAGCAGCAAAGAACAGGGGGCAGGGACTGAAGCTTTCTTT.

In this sample, this clone turned up once. The rearrangement joins TRBV5-1 to TRBJ2-3; D unclear. The V and J ends lost 0 bases and 6 bases respectively, with 11 bases between them. Germline-derived CDR1 and CDR2 are SGHRS and YFSETQ. There are 14 residues in the CDR3. The CDR3 region has the DNA TGCGCCAGCAGCTTGGGGGATCCGATTGATACGCAGTATTTT. Its translation is CASSLGDPIDTQYF. Filled out from reference TRBV5-1 and TRBJ2-3, the complete variable domain reads KAGVTQTPRYLIKTRGQQVTLSCSPISGHRSVSWYQQTPGQGLQFLFEYFSETQRNKGNFPGRFSGRQFSNSRSEMNVSTLELGDSALYLCASSLGDPIDTQYFGPGTRLTVL.

This chain links TRBV5-1 with TRBJ1-1, with TRBD1 matching over 7 bases. The V segment lost 2 bases and the J segment 3 bases; nucleotides outside the gene matches: 1. Germline CDR1 SGHRS, CDR2 YFSETQ. The CDR3 is made up of 13 amino acids. CDR3 residues: CASSLRGHTEAFF. CDR3 DNA: TGCGCCAGCAGCTTAAGGGGGCACACTGAAGCTTTCTTT.

A single count supports this clone. The chain employs TRBV3-1 (or the pseudogene TRBV3-2) and TRBJ1-3, with D uncertain. Trimming shortened V by 0 bases and J by 4 bases, and 10 bases separated the two germline ends. The CDR3 has 15 residues. Germline-derived CDR1 and CDR2 are LGHDT and YNNKEL (reference sequence). The CDR3 region has the DNA TGTGCCAGCAGCCAAGACAGACACCCCGGAAACACCATATATTTT. Translated, it gives CASSQDRHPGNTIYF.

This rearrangement joins TRBV6-5 to TRBJ2-5, with 9 positions matching TRBD1. Germline assignment: CDR1 MNHEY and CDR2 SVGAGI. V lost 7 bases to trimming and J lost 5 bases; unmatched junction nucleotides: 5. This CDR3 has 13 amino acids. Here the CDR3 DNA reads TGTGCCAGCAACAGGGGGCAAGGGGAGACCCAGTACTTC. It specifies CASNRGQGETQYF.

The chain uses TRBV12-3 or TRBV12-4 and TRBJ2-2; either TRBD1 or TRBD2 may supply D (5 bases each). The length of the CDR3 is 13 residues. V was pared by 6 bases and J by 3 bases, with 8 bases between. CDR3: CASRRDHTGELFF. DNA of the CDR3: TGTGCCAGCAGACGGGACCACACCGGGGAGCTGTTTTTT.

The V gene is TRBV5-1, the J gene TRBJ2-1, with 10 bases aligning to TRBD2. V was clipped by 0 bases and J by 8 bases; unmatched bases: 5. Per the germline V gene, CDR1 is SGHRS and CDR2 is YFSETQ. The CDR3 runs 15 residues. CDR3 protein: CASSLDASGSYEQFF. The CDR3 DNA is TGCGCCAGCAGCTTGGATGCTAGCGGGAGCTATGAGCAGTTCTTC.

The chain employs TRBV7-2 and TRBJ1-1; D might be TRBD1 (5 bases). With 3 bases removed from V and 1 base from J, the gap between germline ends came to 6 bases. CDR1 SGHTA and CDR2 FQGNSA come from the germline V gene. This CDR3 comprises 13 residues. The CDR3 sequence: CASSFGGNTEAFF. The CDR3 nucleotides are TGTGCCAGCAGCTTCGGGGGGAACACTGAAGCTTTCTTT. The entire variable domain, with the rest obtained from reference TRBV7-2 and TRBJ1-1, is as follows: GAGVSQSPSNKVTEKGKDVELRCDPISGHTALYWYRQSLGQGLEFLIYFQGNSAPDKSGLPSDRFSAERTGGSVSTLTIQRTQQEDSAVYLCASSFGGNTEAFFGQGTRLTVV.

This chain connects TRBV21-1 to TRBJ2-7; whether TRBD2, the table's D call, matches the DNA was not checked. TRBV21-1 is shown as a pseudogene. CDR3 length: 15 residues. The DNA for the CDR3 is TGTGCCAGCAGCAATCGTCTAAGAGGGATCGACGAGCAGTACTTC. Its protein is CASSNRLRGIDEQYF.

The genes are TRBV10-3 and TRBJ2-2; D is possibly TRBD1 (6 bases). V shed 0 bases and J shed 5 bases, with 13 bases lying between them. The CDR3 has 16 amino acids. The germline gives CDR1 ENHRY, CDR2 SYGVKD. CDR3 DNA sequence: TGTGCCATCAGTGAGTCTGGTGCAGGGGATACCGGGGAGCTGTTTTTT. This sequence encodes CAISESGAGDTGELFF.

The CDR3 bases are TGTGCCAGCAGTTTAATAGCGGGAGTAGGGGAGCAGTACTTC. It yields the protein CASSLIAGVGEQYF. J is TRBJ2-7 and V is TRBV11-3; 9 nucleotides line up with TRBD2. The CDR3 has 14 amino acids. The V gene's germline CDR1 is SGHNT and CDR2 YENEEA. V was pared by 6 bases and J by 7 bases, with 10 bases of the junction left unmatched.

The chain has TRBV9 and TRBJ1-2, with 10 bases lining up with TRBD1. The CDR3 loop spans 14 amino acids. CDR1 is SGDLS and CDR2 is YYNGEE in the germline V gene. Unmatched junction bases numbered 3, after V lost 3 bases and J lost 4 bases. The CDR3 nucleotides read TGTGCCAGCAGCGATGGGACAGGGGCCTATGGCTACACCTTC. Residues: CASSDGTGAYGYTF.

The chain links TRBV5-4 to TRBJ2-1; 11 nucleotides match TRBD2. The CDR3 totals 14 residues. V was clipped by 2 bases and J by 8 bases; unmatched bases: 3. Germline loops: CDR1 SGHNT, CDR2 YYREEE (reference sequence). CDR3 sequence (DNA): TGTGCCAGCAGCTTAAATAGCGGGGGGGATGAGCAGTTCTTC. Amino acids: CASSLNSGGDEQFF.

This clone was seen once. The CDR3 DNA follows: TGTGCCAGCAGTTATACCGGGACAGGGGTCTCCTACGAGCAGTACTTC. Its protein product is CASSYTGTGVSYEQYF. This chain uses TRBV7-9 with TRBJ2-7; 10 nucleotides agree with TRBD1. This CDR3 has 16 residues. The ends lost 6 bases at V and 0 bases at J; junction bases unmatched: 8. CDR1 is SEHNR, CDR2 FQNEAQ, per germline (reference sequence). Full variable domain (outside the CDR3, taken from reference TRBV7-9 and TRBJ2-7): DTGVSQNPRHKITKRGQNVTFRCDPISEHNRLYWYRQTLGQGPEFLTYFQNEAQLEKSRLLSDRFSAERPKGSFSTLEIQRTEQGDSAMYLCASSYTGTGVSYEQYFGPGTRLTVT.